Below, 12 T cell receptor beta chains from the same sample are listed, as sequenced in a study of T cell repertoires in aging, cancer and after chemotherapy. The template was genomic DNA from peripheral blood, not RNA. Multiplex touch-down PCR with TRB-A/B primers amplified rearranged V-D-J TRB sequences. TCRdb re-analysed the multiplex PCR reads in MiXCR, keeping a single row per CDR3 protein. The sample has approximately 12,000 distinct CDR3 sequences; roughly 26% are singletons. Sequencing input: blood. The source of these receptors is a human donor in good health.

This chain uses TRBV5-6 with TRBJ2-5; D gene unclear. The CDR3 has 13 residues. V lost 5 bases and J lost 4, with 12 bases in between. Per the germline V gene, CDR1 is SGHDT and CDR2 is YYEEEE. In nucleotides, the CDR3 is TGTGCCAGCAGGTGGGGTCTCGGAGAGACCCAGTACTTC. It yields the protein CASRWGLGETQYF.

This clonotype was detected a few times. CDR3 DNA: TGTGCCATCGGACCAGGGGCGAGCAATCAGCCCCAGCATTTT. It yields the protein CAIGPGASNQPQHF. This chain connects TRBV10-3 to TRBJ1-5; weak D call: TRBD1 (6 bases). Trimming shortened V by 8 bases and J by 1 base, and 12 bases separated the two germline ends. Per germline, CDR1 ENHRY and CDR2 SYGVKD. CDR3 size: 14 residues.

The chain carries TRBV29-1 and TRBJ1-4, with 9 bases fitting TRBD1. The J segment lost 8 bases and the V segment lost 8 bases, leaving 6 bases of the junction unmatched. CDR1 is SQVTM and CDR2 is ANQGSEA in the germline V gene. This CDR3 spans 12 amino acids. CDR3 nucleotides: TGCAGCATCGGGACAGGGTGGGAAAAACTGTTTTTT. Amino acids: CSIGTGWEKLFF.

This clonotype was picked up a small number of times. This chain uses TRBV15 with TRBJ2-7; possibly TRBD1 for D (6 bases). Germline CDR1 LNHNV, CDR2 YYDKDF (reference sequence). V lost 2 bases to trimming and J lost 1 base, with 9 bases between them. The CDR3 loop spans 14 amino acids. The CDR3 loop is CATSRRTESYEQYF. The CDR3 DNA sequence: TGTGCCACCAGCAGACGGACAGAATCCTACGAGCAGTACTTC.

The chain combines TRBV27 with TRBJ1-2; no reliable D call. This CDR3 has 15 residues. Per the germline V gene, CDR1 is MNHEY and CDR2 is SMNVEV (reference sequence). Trimming removed 1 base at V and 1 base at J, with 10 bases between. CDR3 in DNA: TGTGCCAGCAGTTTATTAGCTGGGCTTAACTATGGCTACACCTTC. Residues: CASSLLAGLNYGYTF.

This rearrangement joins TRBV6-1 to TRBJ2-2, with D hard to call. The CDR3 extends over 14 amino acids. CDR1 MNHNS and CDR2 SASEGT come from the germline V gene. Trimming stripped 1 base from V and 5 bases from J, with 8 bases between. The CDR3 sequence is CASSEGLVTGELFF. CDR3 coding DNA: TGTGCCAGCAGTGAAGGGCTGGTTACCGGGGAGCTGTTTTTT.

Only a few counts were recorded for this clonotype. The V gene is TRBV27, the J gene TRBJ1-1; 9 bases align to TRBD1. This CDR3 region has 15 residues. The germline V gene encodes CDR1 MNHEY and CDR2 SMNVEV (reference sequence). The J segment lost 1 base and the V segment lost 5 bases, leaving 5 bases of the junction unmatched. CDR3 sequence: CASSPWTGANTEAFF. The CDR3 DNA is TGTGCCAGCAGTCCGTGGACAGGGGCGAACACTGAAGCTTTCTTT.

This clonotype was seen only a few times. CDR3 sequence (DNA): TGTGCCACCAGCAGAGATATGACTAGGAGGGGAGATACGCAGTATTTT. It translates to CATSRDMTRRGDTQYF. The J gene is TRBJ2-3, the V gene TRBV15; perhaps TRBD2 as D (6 bases). The length of the CDR3 is 16 residues. V lost 0 bases, J lost 5 bases, and 15 bases lay in between. Looked up from germline, CDR1 is LNHNV and CDR2 is YYDKDF (reference sequence).

V gene TRBV6-2 or TRBV6-3 combines with J gene TRBJ1-2; D unresolved. Germline V CDR1 and CDR2: MNHEY, SVGEGT. Trimming stripped 2 bases from V and 2 bases from J, with 9 bases between. The CDR3 runs to 14 residues. CDR3 coding DNA: TGTGCCAGCAGTTACGAGAGGCCGAACTATGGCTACACCTTC. Residues: CASSYERPNYGYTF.

This sequence joins TRBV7-9 and TRBJ2-7; D may match TRBD1 or TRBD2 (7 bases each). The CDR3 has 16 amino acids. The germline V gene encodes CDR1 SEHNR and CDR2 FQNEAQ (reference sequence). V lost 1 base and J 3 bases, leaving 16 bases between the germline ends. The CDR3 coding sequence is TGTGCCAGCAGCTTAGGGGAGGGACAGTCGTTCTACGAGCAGTACTTC. It specifies CASSLGEGQSFYEQYF.

Only a few counts were recorded for this clonotype. This chain links TRBV7-9 with TRBJ2-1, with 8 positions matching TRBD1. The CDR3 length is 14 residues. Looked up from germline, CDR1 is SEHNR and CDR2 is FQNEAQ (reference sequence). The V segment lost 7 bases and the J segment 8 bases; nucleotides outside the gene matches: 10. DNA for the CDR3: TGTGCCAGCACCAGATCGACAGGGGTCGATGAGCAGTTCTTC. Residues: CASTRSTGVDEQFF. The full variable domain, its missing parts supplied by reference TRBV7-9 and TRBJ2-1, is DTGVSQNPRHKITKRGQNVTFRCDPISEHNRLYWYRQTLGQGPEFLTYFQNEAQLEKSRLLSDRFSAERPKGSFSTLEIQRTEQGDSAMYLCASTRSTGVDEQFFGPGTRLTVL.

This clonotype is labeled medium-sized. V gene TRBV10-1 combines with J gene TRBJ2-3, with TRBD1 matching 8 bases. With V trimmed by 6 bases and J by 1 base, 0 bases remained unmatched. Per the germline V gene, CDR1 is WNHNN and CDR2 is SYGVQD (reference sequence). This CDR3 contains 13 residues. In DNA form, the CDR3 reads TGCGCCAGCAGGGGACAGGGCACAGATACGCAGTATTTT. Translated: CASRGQGTDTQYF.